This entry lists 5 T cell receptor beta chains sequenced from one sample in a study of blood T cells in healthy people across ages. With a J-beta primer mix and a sample-barcoded 5' primer, a second PCR ran about 6 to 11 cycles. TCRdb reprocessed the 5' RACE reads via MiXCR and lists one record per CDR3 protein. The repertoire holds approximately 1,700,000 distinct CDR3 sequences, with roughly 43% as singletons. The sequenced material came from blood. Receptors originate from a human donor in good health.

The chain couples TRBV7-3 to TRBJ2-3; possible D gene TRBD2, 7 bases. The germline CDR1 and CDR2 sequences are SGHTA and FQGTGA. This CDR3 is 19 amino acids long. V was pared by 5 bases and J by 1 base, with 25 bases between. CDR3 nucleotides: TGTGCCAGCAGCCCCCCTGGGACGGGGGGCCTACTACGCACAGATACGCAGTATTTT. This codes for CASSPPGTGGLLRTDTQYF. The variable domain in full, with the rest retrieved from reference TRBV7-3 and TRBJ2-3, is GAGVSQTPSNKVTEKGKYVELRCDPISGHTALYWYRQSLGQGPEFLIYFQGTGAADDSGLPNDRFFAVRPEGSVSTLKIQRTERGDSAVYLCASSPPGTGGLLRTDTQYFGPGTRLTVL.

This chain joins TRBV15 and TRBJ2-7; tentative D call: TRBD2 (6 bases). CDR1 and CDR2 from the germline V gene are LNHNV and YYDKDF (reference sequence). The germline V and J ends were trimmed by 5 bases and 5 bases, with 16 bases remaining between them. The CDR3 consists of 14 residues. In DNA, the CDR3 is TGTGCCACCAGCTCCGGGACTGCCCTCGACGAGCAGTACTTC. Its translation is CATSSGTALDEQYF.

The chain employs TRBV20-1 and TRBJ1-1; D may be TRBD1 (5 bases). The CDR3 is 12 residues long. CDR1 is DFQATT, CDR2 SNEGSKA, per germline (reference sequence). The germline V and J ends were trimmed by 5 bases and 3 bases, with 10 bases remaining between them. The CDR3 sequence: CSAGGTDTEAFF. The CDR3 DNA follows: TGCAGTGCTGGTGGGACTGACACTGAAGCTTTCTTT.

This clonotype was counted only a few times. The chain employs TRBV10-3 and TRBJ1-2; maybe TRBD1 (5 bases). Trimming took off 0 bases at V and 5 bases at J, with 13 bases between the two ends. Germline CDR1 reads ENHRY; CDR2 reads SYGVKD. The CDR3 spans 15 residues. CDR3 in amino acids: CAISESTGLGYGYTF. The CDR3 nucleotides read TGTGCCATCAGTGAGTCGACGGGGCTTGGGTATGGCTACACCTTC.

This chain connects TRBV7-2 to TRBJ2-7, with TRBD1 matching over 7 bases. CDR1 is SGHTA, CDR2 FQGNSA, per germline. With 5 bases clipped from V and 0 bases from J, the junction kept 10 bases outside the gene matches. The CDR3 runs to 16 residues. This CDR3 reads CASSPRGDRVSYEQYF. CDR3 coding DNA: TGTGCCAGCAGCCCCCGGGGAGACAGGGTCTCCTACGAGCAGTACTTC.